Following are 24 T cell receptor beta chains from one sample sequenced in a study of T-cell reconstitution after alpha-beta-depleted transplantation in children. Researchers prepared the TCRbeta library using unique molecular identifiers, the study reports. Using its own MiXCR run on the PCR reads, TCRdb lists one record per CDR3 protein. The sample lists roughly 200,000 distinct CDR3 sequences, about 6.4% occurring once. The sample in question was PBMCs from the stem cell graft donor, obtained from the stem cell graft. These receptors were obtained from a human donor who donated a stem cell graft to a child with Wiskott-Aldrich syndrome.

Many counts were recorded for this clonotype. The V and J genes are TRBV11-3 and TRBJ2-1, with TRBD2 matching 7 bases. CDR1 and CDR2 (germline): SGHNT, YENEEA. This CDR3 region has 16 residues. V lost 5 bases, J lost 12 bases, and 19 bases stayed unmatched. The CDR3 sequence is CASSPGEAGVSTSQFF. The CDR3 coding sequence is TGTGCCAGCAGCCCTGGTGAGGCGGGAGTTTCGACCTCGCAGTTCTTC.

This clonotype was counted at least ten times. V usage is TRBV5-5 and J usage is TRBJ1-4; tentatively, D is TRBD1 (5 bases). V was shortened by 0 bases and J by 8 bases, with 14 bases between the two germline ends. The germline V gene has CDR1 SGHKS and CDR2 YYEKEE (reference sequence). CDR3 size: 15 residues. The CDR3 DNA is TGTGCCAGCAGCTTGGGGGACCTAGGGTTGGAAAAACTGTTTTTT. Translated, it gives CASSLGDLGLEKLFF.

This clonotype was counted ten times or more. The chain has TRBV29-1 and TRBJ1-5; D may be TRBD1 (6 bases). Germline values: CDR1 SQVTM, CDR2 ANQGSEA. There are 13 residues in the CDR3. V was pared by 4 bases and J by 7 bases, with 14 bases between. The CDR3 sequence: CSVVVQGGQPQHF. The CDR3 nucleotides are TGCAGCGTTGTAGTACAGGGTGGACAGCCCCAGCATTTT. Full variable domain (rest looked up from reference TRBV29-1 and TRBJ1-5): SAVISQKPSRDICQRGTSLTIQCQVDSQVTMMFWYRQQPGQSLTLIATANQGSEATYESGFVIDKFPISRPNLTFSTLTVSNMSPEDSSIYLCSVVVQGGQPQHFGDGTRLSIL.

This clonotype was counted many times. The genes are TRBV7-2 and TRBJ2-1; the match to TRBD2 covers 13 bases. V lost 4 bases and J lost 0; bases outside the gene matches: 3. Germline assignment: CDR1 SGHTA and CDR2 FQGNSA. The CDR3 is 17 amino acids. The CDR3 loop is CASSSRTSGSSYNEQFF. For the CDR3, the DNA is TGTGCCAGCAGCTCTAGGACTAGCGGGAGCTCCTACAATGAGCAGTTCTTC.

Ten or more counts support this clonotype. This chain links TRBV2 with TRBJ1-4; D gene ambiguous. CDR1 is SNHLY and CDR2 is FYNNEI in the germline V gene. The CDR3 consists of 17 residues. V was trimmed by 7 bases and J by 2 bases, leaving 20 bases between them. The CDR3 DNA sequence: TGTGCCAGCACTGTGGGTCCGGCGGGGTACACTAATGAAAAACTGTTTTTT. Its translation: CASTVGPAGYTNEKLFF.

The sample holds many counts of this clonotype. The V gene is TRBV4-3, the J gene TRBJ2-7; no reliable D call. Trimming shortened V by 0 bases and J by 6 bases, and 15 bases separated the two germline ends. CDR3 size: 15 residues. Germline V gene sequence: CDR1 LGHNA, CDR2 YSLEER. The CDR3 protein is CASSQEDRRASEQYF. CDR3 DNA sequence: TGCGCCAGCAGCCAAGAAGACCGTAGAGCAAGCGAGCAGTACTTC.

This clonotype appeared many times. This rearrangement joins TRBV5-4 to TRBJ2-6; D gene ambiguous. The CDR3 loop spans 17 amino acids. The germline gives CDR1 SGHNT, CDR2 YYREEE (reference sequence). Trimming took 2 bases from V and 0 from J, leaving 12 bases between them. CDR3 amino acids: CASSFGGRSSGANVLTF. The CDR3 nucleotides are TGTGCCAGCAGCTTCGGCGGAAGAAGCTCTGGGGCCAACGTCCTGACTTTC.

There are many counts of this clonotype. This CDR3 is CASSYSPTMGGELFF. The CDR3 coding sequence is TGTGCCAGCAGTTACTCCCCGACTATGGGCGGGGAGCTGTTTTTT. This chain connects TRBV6-5 to TRBJ2-2, with D possibly being TRBD2 (5 bases). This CDR3 has 15 amino acids. V was trimmed by 0 bases and J by 7 bases, leaving 12 bases between them. Germline V gene lookup returns CDR1 MNHEY and CDR2 SVGAGI.

The sample holds many counts of this clonotype. The CDR3 DNA reads TGCGCCAGCAGCTTGGCCGGTAAGGGTACGCAGTATTTT. This translates into CASSLAGKGTQYF. The gene calls are TRBV5-1 and TRBJ2-3; no definite D call. There are 13 residues in the CDR3. CDR1 and CDR2 (germline): SGHRS, YFSETQ. The V end lost 0 bases, the J end lost 8 bases, and 10 bases lay between the germline ends.

This clonotype was seen at least ten times. The V and J genes are TRBV10-3 and TRBJ1-1; possibly TRBD1 for D (6 bases). The germline CDR1 and CDR2 sequences are ENHRY and SYGVKD. Deletions cut 8 bases from V and 4 bases from J, with 23 bases between. This CDR3 spans 16 amino acids. CDR3 coding DNA: TGTGCCATCTCCCGTGCAATGACAGGCGCTATCACTGAAGCTTTCTTT. Protein sequence: CAISRAMTGAITEAFF.

This clonotype was seen ten or more times. CDR3 loop: CASSPGDSSGGQETQYF. In DNA form, the CDR3 reads TGCGCCAGCAGCCCAGGGGATTCAAGTGGAGGACAAGAGACCCAGTACTTC. This sequence joins TRBV5-1 and TRBJ2-5; possibly TRBD1 for D (6 bases). Germline V gene data show CDR1 as SGHRS and CDR2 as YFSETQ. This CDR3 comprises 17 residues. The V end was cut by 4 bases, the J end by 2 bases, with 21 bases between.

This clonotype was counted ten times or more. The chain recombines TRBV28 with TRBJ1-5; D is ambiguous. Deletions cut 2 bases from V and 6 bases from J, with 8 bases between. This CDR3 is built from 13 residues. In germline, CDR1 is MDHEN, CDR2 SYDVKM. CDR3 loop: CASSLLLGQPQHF. CDR3 bases: TGTGCCAGCAGTTTACTCTTGGGTCAGCCCCAGCATTTT.

This clonotype was counted many times. This chain uses TRBV11-2 with TRBJ2-5; no clear D. V shed 4 bases and J shed 4 bases, with 10 bases lying between them. The CDR3 has 13 amino acids. Germline assignment: CDR1 SGHAT and CDR2 FQNNGV. This CDR3 reads CASSWVPVETQYF. CDR3 DNA: TGTGCCAGCAGCTGGGTTCCGGTAGAGACCCAGTACTTC.

The count of this clonotype is one. A read error may be the cause here, since a much bigger clone is one base away. The chain employs TRBV9 and TRBJ2-1; TRBD1 aligns across 8 bases. Germline values: CDR1 SGDLS, CDR2 YYNGEE. The CDR3 has 13 residues. CDR3 amino acids: CTSSVQGGNEQFF. The CDR3 DNA reads as TGTACCAGCAGCGTACAGGGGGGTAATGAGCAGTTCTTC.

This clonotype showed up just a few times. The chain recombines TRBV7-2 with TRBJ1-2; D unclear. The CDR3 is 14 residues long. Germline V gene data show CDR1 as SGHTA and CDR2 as FQGNSA. V was trimmed by 5 bases and J by 5 bases, leaving 15 bases between them. The CDR3 coding sequence is TGTGCCAGCAGCACCACGGGGATGTTATATGGCTACACCTTC. This sequence encodes CASSTTGMLYGYTF.

This clonotype was detected many times. J is TRBJ2-7 and V is TRBV20-1; 7 bases match TRBD1. Looked up from germline, CDR1 is DFQATT and CDR2 is SNEGSKA (reference sequence). Losses at the gene ends were 1 base for V and 0 bases for J; bases not matched to a gene: 9. The CDR3 consists of 16 residues. The DNA for the CDR3 is TGCAGTGCTAGAGGGACAGGCGAATCGACCTCCTACGAGCAGTACTTC. Its protein is CSARGTGESTSYEQYF.

V usage is TRBV3-1 and J usage is TRBJ1-4; TRBD1 matches at 7 bases. V shed 4 bases, J shed 6 bases, and the junction held 11 bases outside the gene matches. The CDR3 covers 16 residues. Germline lookup yields CDR1 LGHDT and CDR2 YNNKEL (reference sequence). The CDR3 bases are TGTGCCAGCAGCCCACAGGGGACTAGAGGTGATGAAAAACTGTTTTTT. Its translation is CASSPQGTRGDEKLFF.

In this sample, this clonotype turned up many times. This chain connects TRBV27 to TRBJ2-3; a possible D gene is TRBD2 (5 bases). This CDR3 contains 13 residues. V dropped 2 bases and J dropped 4 bases, with 7 bases sitting between them. Germline CDR1 MNHEY, CDR2 SMNVEV (reference sequence). DNA for the CDR3: TGTGCCAGCAGTTTAGTCGGGGCAGATACGCAGTATTTT. This codes for CASSLVGADTQYF.

This clonotype was counted many times. This chain links TRBV20-1 with TRBJ2-6, with 7 bases matching TRBD1. CDR1 and CDR2 (germline): DFQATT, SNEGSKA (reference sequence). This CDR3 region has 16 residues. With V trimmed by 6 bases and J by 0 bases, 8 bases remained unmatched. In DNA form, the CDR3 reads TGCAGTGCGGTCCGGGACAGACACTCTGGGGCCAACGTCCTGACTTTC. Residues: CSAVRDRHSGANVLTF.

Ten or more counts support this clonotype. The chain has TRBV4-1 and TRBJ1-2; 9 nucleotides line up with TRBD1. The CDR3 spans 16 residues. With 4 bases clipped from V and 4 bases from J, the junction kept 10 bases outside the gene matches. Looked up from germline, CDR1 is MGHRA and CDR2 is YSYEKL. The CDR3 sequence is CASSRNKDRGSYGYTF. CDR3 in DNA: TGCGCCAGCAGCCGGAATAAAGACAGGGGGTCCTATGGCTACACCTTC.

The chain uses TRBV24-1 and TRBJ2-7; tentative D call: TRBD1 (5 bases). Trimming pared 3 bases from V and 2 bases from J, leaving 13 bases between. Germline CDR1 reads KGHDR; CDR2 reads SFDVKD. This CDR3 is built from 15 residues. The CDR3 DNA reads as TGTGCCACCAGTGATCCAACCACAGGAGCCTACGAGCAGTACTTC. It specifies CATSDPTTGAYEQYF.

This clonotype was seen repeatedly, ten times or more. V gene TRBV12-3 or TRBV12-4 combines with J gene TRBJ1-2, with 7 positions matching TRBD1. The V segment lost 5 bases and the J segment 2 bases; nucleotides outside the gene matches: 2. The CDR3 is 13 amino acids. CDR3 residues: CASSQQGNYGYTF. CDR3 DNA: TGTGCCAGCAGTCAACAGGGGAACTATGGCTACACCTTC.

This clonotype was observed many times. The genes are TRBV5-1 and TRBJ1-4, with TRBD1 matching 8 bases. CDR1 SGHRS and CDR2 YFSETQ come from the germline V gene. V lost 4 bases and J lost 7; bases outside the gene matches: 9. This CDR3 contains 15 residues. CDR3 sequence: CASSPEDRVGEKLFF. For the CDR3, the DNA is TGCGCCAGCAGCCCGGAGGACAGGGTGGGTGAAAAACTGTTTTTT.

This clonotype was counted many times. The chain combines TRBV3-1 with TRBJ1-1; possibly TRBD1 for D (6 bases). Germline assignment: CDR1 LGHDT and CDR2 YNNKEL (reference sequence). The V gene lost 6 bases and the J gene lost 1 base, with 15 bases spanning the gap. The CDR3 length is 15 residues. CDR3 sequence reads: CASSPGTRKNTEAFF. The CDR3 nucleotides are TGTGCCAGCAGTCCCGGGACAAGGAAGAACACTGAAGCTTTCTTT.